The 26 T cell receptor beta chains listed next were all sequenced from one sample in a study of OX40 agonist ivuxolimab in advanced cancers. The library was generated by the immunoSEQ multiplex PCR assay. TCRdb carries this immuneACCESS record with in-frame sequences only. Its versions omit some clonotypes, under half of them owing to an unresolved V gene in the studies checked, with the rest unexplained. The sample profile shows 60,000 to 80,000 clones; over 70% of them were found once. The biggest ten clones account for approximately 5% of the sample. The material was CD4+ or CD8+ T cells sorted from blood, obtained in a trial of the OX40 agonist ivuxolimab. All receptors come from an adult with an advanced solid tumor such as melanoma, head and neck, liver or kidney cancer.

The chain recombines TRBV5-5 with TRBJ2-1; D is tentatively TRBD1 or TRBD2 (5 bases each). This CDR3 has 15 amino acids. Trimming cost V 5 bases and J 3 bases, with 15 bases left between them. The V gene's germline CDR1 is SGHKS and CDR2 YYEKEE (reference sequence). In DNA form, the CDR3 reads TGTGCCAGCAGTCTGCTGTTGGGGGTCTACAATGAGCAGTTCTTC. It encodes CASSLLLGVYNEQFF. Using reference TRBV5-5 and TRBJ2-1 for the parts outside the CDR3, the full variable domain is DAGVTQSPTHLIKTRGQQVTLRCSPISGHKSVSWYQQVLGQGPQFIFQYYEKEERGRGNFPDRFSARQFPNYSSELNVNALLLGDSALYLCASSLLLGVYNEQFFGPGTRLTVL.

The chain is built from TRBV5-4 and TRBJ1-2; D perhaps matches TRBD1 (5 bases). Deletions cut 6 bases from V and 6 bases from J, with 18 bases between. This CDR3 contains 14 residues. Germline V lookup: CDR1 SGHNT, CDR2 YYREEE (reference sequence). CDR3 nucleotides: TGTGCCAGCACCAACCGAGGTGGGGGGGATGGCTACACCTTC. Its translation is CASTNRGGGDGYTF.

The table lists this clone with a count of one. This chain connects TRBV5-1 to TRBJ2-5; D could derive from TRBD1 or TRBD2 (5 bases each). This CDR3 is built from 12 residues. Trimming removed 5 bases from V and 5 bases from J, with 10 bases in between. The germline V gene has CDR1 SGHRS and CDR2 YFSETQ. The CDR3 DNA reads TGCGCCAGCAGAGAGGGACGGGAGACCCAGTACTTC. Its protein is CASREGRETQYF.

The DNA of the CDR3 is TGTGCCAGCAGTGGCAACAGGGGCTACGAGCAGTACTTC. It specifies CASSGNRGYEQYF. The V gene is TRBV6-5, the J gene TRBJ2-5; TRBD1 matches 7 bases. The J call may be wrong; the DNA end is better matched by TRBJ2-7. The CDR3 runs to 13 residues. From germline, CDR1 is MNHEY and CDR2 SVGAGI.

The genes are TRBV2 and TRBJ1-1; no clear D gene. The CDR3 totals 13 residues. In germline, CDR1 is SNHLY, CDR2 FYNNEI. V was cut by 3 bases and J by 3 bases, with 8 bases left in between. In DNA, the CDR3 is TGTGCCAGCAGTGATGGGGAACACACTGAAGCTTTCTTT. Its translation is CASSDGEHTEAFF. Together with reference TRBV2 and TRBJ1-1, the CDR3 gives the full variable domain: EPEVTQTPSHQVTQMGQEVILRCVPISNHLYFYWYRQILGQKVEFLVSFYNNEISEKSEIFDDQFSVERPDGSNFTLKIRSTKLEDSAMYFCASSDGEHTEAFFGQGTRLTVV.

The chain couples TRBV6-6 to TRBJ1-2; no clear D. CDR1 and CDR2 (germline): MNHNY, SVGAGI (reference sequence). Trimming removed 8 bases from V and 4 bases from J, with 8 bases in between. The length of the CDR3 is 11 residues. CDR3 DNA sequence: TGTGCCAGCCATGAGGGCTATGGCTACACCTTC. Translated: CASHEGYGYTF.

Here the CDR3 reads CASSQGGPYGYTF. CDR3 in DNA: TGTGCCAGCAGCCAGGGGGGTCCCTATGGCTACACCTTC. The J gene is TRBJ1-2, the V gene TRBV6-5, with 7 positions matching TRBD1. V lost 6 bases, J lost 4 bases, and 5 bases stayed unmatched. This CDR3 region has 13 residues. CDR1 is MNHEY, CDR2 SVGAGI, per germline.

CDR3 sequence reads: CASSRGQAATNEKLFF. The DNA of the CDR3 is TGTGCCAGCTCACGGGGACAGGCTGCAACTAATGAAAAACTGTTTTTT. The rearrangement joins TRBV18 to TRBJ1-4; 8 bases are a match to TRBD1. Germline loops: CDR1 KGHSH, CDR2 LQKENI. The CDR3 spans 16 residues. Germline trimming cut 4 bases from V and 0 bases from J; bases unmatched to any gene: 4. Full variable domain (remainder filled in from reference TRBV18 and TRBJ1-4): NAGVMQNPRHLVRRRGQEARLRCSPMKGHSHVYWYRQLPEEGLKFMVYLQKENIIDESGMPKERFSAEFPKEGPSILRIQQVVRGDSAAYFCASSRGQAATNEKLFFGSGTQLSVL.

The V gene is TRBV7-2, the J gene TRBJ2-5; unclear D gene. Germline V gene data show CDR1 as SGHTA and CDR2 as FQGNSA. This CDR3 is 13 amino acids long. Trimming left V 4 bases short and J 5 bases short, with 11 bases between. Written as DNA, the CDR3 is TGTGCCAGCAGCTGGCGAGGTGGGGAGACCCAGTACTTC. Protein: CASSWRGGETQYF. Looking up the rest from reference TRBV7-2 and TRBJ2-5 gives the full variable domain: GAGVSQSPSNKVTEKGKDVELRCDPISGHTALYWYRQSLGQGLEFLIYFQGNSAPDKSGLPSDRFSAERTGGSVSTLTIQRTQQEDSAVYLCASSWRGGETQYFGPGTRLLVL.

The chain combines TRBV7-8 with TRBJ2-5; D not resolved. This CDR3 is built from 11 residues. The germline V gene has CDR1 SGHVS and CDR2 FQNEAQ. V was clipped by 4 bases and J by 6 bases, with 6 bases between them. CDR3 DNA: TGTGCCAGCAGCTCCCGGAAGACCCAGTACTTC. It yields the protein CASSSRKTQYF. Complete variable domain (other parts from reference TRBV7-8 and TRBJ2-5): GAGVSQSPRYKVAKRGQDVALRCDPISGHVSLFWYQQALGQGPEFLTYFQNEAQLDKSGLPSDRFFAERPEGSVSTLKIQRTQQEDSAVYLCASSSRKTQYFGPGTRLLVL.

The chain combines TRBV2 with TRBJ2-5; 7 bases line up with TRBD1. The CDR3 length is 13 residues. With V trimmed by 5 bases and J by 3 bases, 3 bases remained unmatched. Germline V gene sequence: CDR1 SNHLY, CDR2 FYNNEI. The CDR3 nucleotides read TGTGCCAGCAGTCCCGACAGGGAAGAGACCCAGTACTTC. Its translation is CASSPDREETQYF.

The chain joins TRBV27 to TRBJ1-4; D is ambiguous. The CDR3 is made up of 15 amino acids. The V end was cut by 2 bases, the J end by 0 bases, with 7 bases between. Per germline, CDR1 MNHEY and CDR2 SMNVEV (reference sequence). This CDR3 is CASSLIRSTNEKLFF. The CDR3 DNA follows: TGTGCCAGCAGTTTAATCAGATCAACTAATGAAAAACTGTTTTTT. The variable domain in full, completed from reference TRBV27 and TRBJ1-4, reads EAQVTQNPRYLITVTGKKLTVTCSQNMNHEYMSWYRQDPGLGLRQIYYSMNVEVTDKGDVPEGYKVSRKEKRNFPLILESPSPNQTSLYFCASSLIRSTNEKLFFGSGTQLSVL.

V gene TRBV29-1 combines with J gene TRBJ2-5, with D possibly called TRBD1 or TRBD2 (5 bases each). The V end lost 7 bases, the J end lost 0 bases, and 15 bases lay between the germline ends. Germline CDR1 SQVTM, CDR2 ANQGSEA. CDR3 length equals 14 residues. For the CDR3, the DNA is TGCAGCGCCGAGGGGAACAGCAACCAAGAGACCCAGTACTTC. Encoded protein: CSAEGNSNQETQYF.

The genes are TRBV10-3 and TRBJ2-1; 11 bases are shared with TRBD2. V dropped 4 bases and J dropped 9; count of bases not matched to a gene: 8. Germline V lookup: CDR1 ENHRY, CDR2 SYGVKD. The length of the CDR3 is 15 residues. The CDR3 here is CAISGLAGPLSEQFF. DNA of the CDR3: TGTGCCATCAGTGGACTAGCGGGGCCTTTGAGTGAGCAGTTCTTC.

This chain uses TRBV5-6 with TRBJ2-7; D is uncertain. Between the trimmed V and J ends, which lost 4 bases and 2 bases, there was a span of 10 bases. CDR3 length: 13 residues. The germline CDR1 and CDR2 sequences are SGHDT and YYEEEE. The CDR3 region has the DNA TGTGCCAGCAGCCCCTTGAACCCCTACGAGCAGTACTTC. As protein: CASSPLNPYEQYF.

The V and J genes are TRBV4-3 and TRBJ2-7, with D perhaps TRBD1 (5 bases). Trimming removed 0 bases from V and 3 bases from J, with 6 bases in between. Per germline, CDR1 LGHNA and CDR2 YSLEER. This CDR3 is built from 13 residues. Here the CDR3 reads CASSQERGYEQYF. CDR3 DNA sequence: TGCGCCAGCAGCCAAGAAAGGGGCTACGAGCAGTACTTC.

The chain carries TRBV4-1 and TRBJ1-5; weak D call: TRBD1 (5 bases). The CDR3 totals 15 residues. CDR1 MGHRA and CDR2 YSYEKL come from the germline V gene. Trimming took 0 bases from V and 7 from J, leaving 13 bases between them. The DNA of the CDR3 is TGCGCCAGCAGCCAAGACGGGACCGCCAAGCAGCCCCAGCATTTT. It codes for CASSQDGTAKQPQHF.

This rearrangement joins TRBV30 to TRBJ1-2; D perhaps matches TRBD1 (5 bases). The CDR3 consists of 13 residues. V gave up 4 bases and J gave up 5 bases, with 14 bases separating them. Germline CDR1 is GTSNPN and CDR2 is SVGIG (reference sequence). The CDR3 nucleotides read TGTGCCTGGAAGCAGGGCGGGTGGTATGGCTACACCTTC. It encodes CAWKQGGWYGYTF.

V is TRBV7-3 and J is TRBJ2-3; D ambiguous. Germline V gives CDR1 SGHTA, CDR2 FQGTGA. The length of the CDR3 is 13 residues. V lost 5 bases and J lost 2, with 8 bases in between. The CDR3 is CASSQGYTDTQYF. The CDR3, as DNA: TGTGCCAGCAGCCAAGGATACACAGATACGCAGTATTTT.

The chain has TRBV28 and TRBJ1-2, with TRBD1 as a possible D gene (5 bases). Trimming removed 3 bases from V and 8 bases from J, with 10 bases in between. The CDR3 runs to 12 residues. In germline, CDR1 is MDHEN, CDR2 SYDVKM. CDR3 in DNA: TGTGCCAGCAGTTTGAAGGGGCGCGGCTACACCTTC. The encoded protein is CASSLKGRGYTF.

V and J are TRBV7-9 and TRBJ1-2; weak D call: TRBD1 (5 bases). CDR1 and CDR2 (germline): SEHNR, FQNEAQ (reference sequence). The CDR3 consists of 13 residues. Trimming stripped 2 bases from V and 3 bases from J, with 7 bases between. CDR3 bases: TGTGCCAGCAGCTTACAGGGCCACTATGGCTACACCTTC. Its protein is CASSLQGHYGYTF.

CDR3 in amino acids: CASSGLAEETQYF. The DNA of the CDR3 is TGTGCCAGCAGTGGACTAGCGGAAGAGACCCAGTACTTC. The V call is TRBV2, the J call TRBJ2-5; 9 nucleotides agree with TRBD2. J lost 3 bases, V lost 4 bases, and 0 bases had no gene match. This CDR3 has 13 residues. Germline V lookup: CDR1 SNHLY, CDR2 FYNNEI.

The V call is TRBV7-2, the J call TRBJ2-1; D is uncertain. Germline loops: CDR1 SGHTA, CDR2 FQGNSA. The CDR3 contains 12 residues. The V gene lost 5 bases and the J gene lost 14 bases, with 16 bases spanning the gap. CDR3 in amino acids: CASSPSARWEFF. DNA of the CDR3: TGTGCCAGCAGCCCGAGTGCGAGGTGGGAGTTCTTC.

The J gene is TRBJ1-1, the V gene TRBV7-9; D perhaps matches TRBD1 (5 bases). CDR1 and CDR2 (germline): SEHNR, FQNEAQ (reference sequence). V was pared by 5 bases and J by 3 bases, with 13 bases between. This CDR3 region has 14 residues. CDR3 DNA: TGTGCCAGCAGCCCGGGGCGGGGGGACACTGAAGCTTTCTTT. Translating gives CASSPGRGDTEAFF.

Here the CDR3 reads CASTLLAGDSEQYF. CDR3 nucleotides: TGTGCCAGCACCCTACTAGCGGGAGATAGCGAGCAGTACTTC. The gene calls are TRBV6-1 and TRBJ2-7, with 11 bases identical to TRBD2. The CDR3 is 14 residues long. V gave up 7 bases and J gave up 6 bases; unmatched junction bases: 8. Germline lookup yields CDR1 MNHNS and CDR2 SASEGT.

CDR3 in amino acids: CASTGKNTGELFF. The CDR3 nucleotides are TGTGCCAGCACCGGGAAGAACACCGGGGAGCTGTTTTTT. The rearrangement links TRBV7-2 to TRBJ2-2, with D possibly being TRBD2 (5 bases). The CDR3 is 13 residues long. Germline V lookup: CDR1 SGHTA, CDR2 FQGNSA. Trimming took 7 bases from V and 1 from J, leaving 7 bases between them. Based on the CDR3 plus reference TRBV7-2 and TRBJ2-2, the full variable domain is GAGVSQSPSNKVTEKGKDVELRCDPISGHTALYWYRQSLGQGLEFLIYFQGNSAPDKSGLPSDRFSAERTGGSVSTLTIQRTQQEDSAVYLCASTGKNTGELFFGEGSRLTVL.